Included here is one TCR beta chain sequence, with context. The antigen is undetermined. This specimen comes from a study of T cell responses to AZD1222 COVID-19 vaccine. Study results and limitations: Donors, mostly white British, included more females; clonal diversity was possibly underestimated. Repertoires in all cases were sampled only once the peak T cell response had passed. Targets within unmutated variant regions were reportedly found for nearly half of spike-specific TCRs. After two AZD1222 doses, spike-specific TCR breadth and depth rose versus day 0.

With 2 bases removed from V and 1 base from J, the gap between germline ends came to 5 bases. The CDR3 runs 13 residues. Germline CDR1 SGHVS, CDR2 FQNEAQ. Repertoires were generated with immunoSEQ multiplex PCR, while TCRdb's copy carries only in-frame clones and drops some. This sample has tens of thousands of clones, with nearly 90% found just once. Specimen: peripheral blood, collected on day 0 of MenACWY control vaccination. The chain carries TRBV7-8 and TRBJ1-1; D uncertain. The TCR comes from an adult in good health. CDR3 loop: CASSLLTNTEAFF. CDR3 DNA sequence: TGTGCCAGCAGCTTACTGACGAACACTGAAGCTTTCTTT.